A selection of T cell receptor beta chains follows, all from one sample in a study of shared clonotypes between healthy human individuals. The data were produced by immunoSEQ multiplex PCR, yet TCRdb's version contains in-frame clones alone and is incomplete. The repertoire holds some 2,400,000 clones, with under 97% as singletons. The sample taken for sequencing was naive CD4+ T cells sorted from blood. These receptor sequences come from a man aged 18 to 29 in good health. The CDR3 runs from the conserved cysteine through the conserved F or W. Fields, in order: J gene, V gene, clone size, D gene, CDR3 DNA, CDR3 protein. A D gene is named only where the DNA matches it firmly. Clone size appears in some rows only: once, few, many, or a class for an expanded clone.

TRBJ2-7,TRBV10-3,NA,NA,TGTGCCATCAGGGAGGGGGCCCCCTACGAGCAGTACTTC,CAIREGAPYEQYF
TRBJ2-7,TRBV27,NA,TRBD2,TGTGCCAGCGGTAGATTCGGGGGGTACGAGCAGTACTTC,CASGRFGGYEQYF
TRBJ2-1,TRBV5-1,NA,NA,TGCGCCAGCAGCTTGGTGGGGACATATACCTACAATGAGCAGTTCTTC,CASSLVGTYTYNEQFF
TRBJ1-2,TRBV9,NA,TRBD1,TGTGCCAGCAGCCCACGACAGGGGACCACAAGCTATGGCTACACCTTC,CASSPRQGTTSYGYTF
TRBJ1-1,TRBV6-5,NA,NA,TGTGCCAGCAGTTCGATGGGGACGGCTTTCTTT,CASSSMGTAFF
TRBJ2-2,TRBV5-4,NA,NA,TGTGCCAGCAGCTTGGATCGGACAACCGGGGAGCTGTTTTTT,CASSLDRTTGELFF
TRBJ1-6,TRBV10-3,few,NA,TGTGCCATCAGTGAAACAAATAATTCACCCCTCCACTTT,CAISETNNSPLHF
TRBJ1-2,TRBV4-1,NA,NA,TGCGCCAGCAAAAGATTCTCGGCAGATTATGGCTACACCTTC,CASKRFSADYGYTF
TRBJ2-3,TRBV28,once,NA,TGTGCCAGCAGCCACCAGGAGAGGGTGCGGGAGTATTTT,CASSHQERVREYF
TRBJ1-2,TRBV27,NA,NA,TGTGCCAGCAGCCTTCCCTATGGCTACACCTTC,CASSLPYGYTF
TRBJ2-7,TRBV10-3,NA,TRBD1,TGTGCCATCAGTGAGATGTCAGGGGGCCTATCCTACGAGCAGTACTTC,CAISEMSGGLSYEQYF
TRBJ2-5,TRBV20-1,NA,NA,TGCAGTGCTAGACTTTTGGGGACCCAGTACTTC,CSARLLGTQYF
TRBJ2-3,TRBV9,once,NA,TGTGCCAGCAGCGTGGAGGGGGACACAGATACGCAGTATTTT,CASSVEGDTDTQYF
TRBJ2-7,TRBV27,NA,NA,TGTGCCAGCAAGGGTGACACTATCTCCTACGAGCAGTACTTC,CASKGDTISYEQYF
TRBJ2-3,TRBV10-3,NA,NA,TGTGCCATCAGTGAGGGTGTTCATACGCAGTATTTT,CAISEGVHTQYF
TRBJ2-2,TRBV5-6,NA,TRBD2,TGTGCCAGCACCGCGGGGGGGCCTTCCGGGGAGCTGTTTTTT,CASTAGGPSGELFF
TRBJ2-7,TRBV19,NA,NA,TGTGCCAGTAGTCTCCGGGGAGGCGAGCAGTACTTC,CASSLRGGEQYF
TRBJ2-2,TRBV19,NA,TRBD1,TGTGCCAGTAGGAGGACAGGGGGCTCCGGGGAGCTGTTTTTT,CASRRTGGSGELFF
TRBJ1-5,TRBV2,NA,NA,TGTGCCAGCGGAGGGACAATTCACGATAGCAATCAGCCCCAGCATTTT,CASGGTIHDSNQPQHF
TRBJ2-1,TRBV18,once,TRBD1,TGTGCCAGCTCAGCTACAGGGGACAATGAGCAGTTCTTC,CASSATGDNEQFF
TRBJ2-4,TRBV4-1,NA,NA,TGCGCCAGCAGCCAAACAGGGTTAGCCAAAAACATTCAGTACTTC,CASSQTGLAKNIQYF
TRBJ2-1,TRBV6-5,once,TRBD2,TGTGCCAGCAGTTACTCACCAGCGGGATCCTACAATGAGCAGTTCTTC,CASSYSPAGSYNEQFF
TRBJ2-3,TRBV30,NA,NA,TGTGCCTGGAGGGTGCAGGTAAAAACAGATACGCAGTATTTT,CAWRVQVKTDTQYF
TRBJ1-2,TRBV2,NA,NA,TGTGCCAGCAGTGAAGGGGCGAACTATGGCTACACCTTC,CASSEGANYGYTF
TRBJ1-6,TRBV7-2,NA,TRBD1,TGTGCCAGCACGACAGGGCTCTATAATTCACCCCTCCACTTT,CASTTGLYNSPLHF
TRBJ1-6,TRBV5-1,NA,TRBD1,TGCGCCAGCAGCCAGGGACAGTTAGGTATTAATTCACCCCTCCACTTT,CASSQGQLGINSPLHF
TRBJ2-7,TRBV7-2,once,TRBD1,TGTGCCAGCAGCTTGACCCAGGGGGTCTACGAGCAGTACTTC,CASSLTQGVYEQYF
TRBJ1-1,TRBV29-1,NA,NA,TGCAGCGTTGAGGGGGCAGAAGGCCTAAACACTGAAGCTTTCTTT,CSVEGAEGLNTEAFF
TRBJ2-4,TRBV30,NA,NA,TGTGCCTGGAGGCCAAAAGCCAATGGGAACATTCAGTACTTC,CAWRPKANGNIQYF
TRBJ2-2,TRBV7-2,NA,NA,TGTGCCAGCAGACCCGGGGGGAACACCGGGGAGCTGTTTTTT,CASRPGGNTGELFF
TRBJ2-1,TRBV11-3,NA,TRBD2,TGTGCCAGCAGCTCCGGAGGGACTAGCGGGAACAATGAGCAGTTCTTC,CASSSGGTSGNNEQFF